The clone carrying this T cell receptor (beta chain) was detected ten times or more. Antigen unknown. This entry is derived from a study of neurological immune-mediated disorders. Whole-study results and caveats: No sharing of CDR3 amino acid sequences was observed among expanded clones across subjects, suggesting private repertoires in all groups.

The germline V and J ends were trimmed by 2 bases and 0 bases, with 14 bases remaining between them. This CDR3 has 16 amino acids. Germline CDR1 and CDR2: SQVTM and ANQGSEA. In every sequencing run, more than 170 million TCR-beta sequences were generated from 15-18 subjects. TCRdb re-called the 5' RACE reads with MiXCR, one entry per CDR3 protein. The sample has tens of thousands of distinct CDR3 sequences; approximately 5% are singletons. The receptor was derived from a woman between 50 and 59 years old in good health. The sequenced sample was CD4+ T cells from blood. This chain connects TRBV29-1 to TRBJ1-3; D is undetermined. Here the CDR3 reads CSVETPRGFSGNTIYF. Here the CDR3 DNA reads TGCAGCGTTGAAACCCCGCGTGGATTCTCTGGAAACACCATATATTTT.